This T cell receptor beta chain appears in the sequencing data of a study of T cell repertoires in cytomegalovirus infection. TCRdb fed the reads into MiXCR, producing one record per CDR3 protein. The profile shows about 920,000 distinct CDR3 sequences, approximately 31% of them singletons. This CDR3 is built from 14 residues. The trim removed 2 bases at V and 5 bases at J, leaving 2 bases unmatched. CDR1 and CDR2 from the germline V gene are SGHVS and FNYEAQ. This clonotype was observed many times. The target antigen is unknown. The specimen was cultured CD8+ T cells from PBMCs, collected from culture after CMV antigen stimulation. The rearrangement joins TRBV7-6 to TRBJ2-1; TRBD2 matches 8 bases. The origin of this receptor is a human donor in good health (CMV status not recorded). Some clones in this sample may be carry-over from other donors' samples. This CDR3 is CASSLRRGDNEQFF. The CDR3 DNA is TGTGCCAGCAGCTTAAGGCGGGGGGACAATGAGCAGTTCTTC.